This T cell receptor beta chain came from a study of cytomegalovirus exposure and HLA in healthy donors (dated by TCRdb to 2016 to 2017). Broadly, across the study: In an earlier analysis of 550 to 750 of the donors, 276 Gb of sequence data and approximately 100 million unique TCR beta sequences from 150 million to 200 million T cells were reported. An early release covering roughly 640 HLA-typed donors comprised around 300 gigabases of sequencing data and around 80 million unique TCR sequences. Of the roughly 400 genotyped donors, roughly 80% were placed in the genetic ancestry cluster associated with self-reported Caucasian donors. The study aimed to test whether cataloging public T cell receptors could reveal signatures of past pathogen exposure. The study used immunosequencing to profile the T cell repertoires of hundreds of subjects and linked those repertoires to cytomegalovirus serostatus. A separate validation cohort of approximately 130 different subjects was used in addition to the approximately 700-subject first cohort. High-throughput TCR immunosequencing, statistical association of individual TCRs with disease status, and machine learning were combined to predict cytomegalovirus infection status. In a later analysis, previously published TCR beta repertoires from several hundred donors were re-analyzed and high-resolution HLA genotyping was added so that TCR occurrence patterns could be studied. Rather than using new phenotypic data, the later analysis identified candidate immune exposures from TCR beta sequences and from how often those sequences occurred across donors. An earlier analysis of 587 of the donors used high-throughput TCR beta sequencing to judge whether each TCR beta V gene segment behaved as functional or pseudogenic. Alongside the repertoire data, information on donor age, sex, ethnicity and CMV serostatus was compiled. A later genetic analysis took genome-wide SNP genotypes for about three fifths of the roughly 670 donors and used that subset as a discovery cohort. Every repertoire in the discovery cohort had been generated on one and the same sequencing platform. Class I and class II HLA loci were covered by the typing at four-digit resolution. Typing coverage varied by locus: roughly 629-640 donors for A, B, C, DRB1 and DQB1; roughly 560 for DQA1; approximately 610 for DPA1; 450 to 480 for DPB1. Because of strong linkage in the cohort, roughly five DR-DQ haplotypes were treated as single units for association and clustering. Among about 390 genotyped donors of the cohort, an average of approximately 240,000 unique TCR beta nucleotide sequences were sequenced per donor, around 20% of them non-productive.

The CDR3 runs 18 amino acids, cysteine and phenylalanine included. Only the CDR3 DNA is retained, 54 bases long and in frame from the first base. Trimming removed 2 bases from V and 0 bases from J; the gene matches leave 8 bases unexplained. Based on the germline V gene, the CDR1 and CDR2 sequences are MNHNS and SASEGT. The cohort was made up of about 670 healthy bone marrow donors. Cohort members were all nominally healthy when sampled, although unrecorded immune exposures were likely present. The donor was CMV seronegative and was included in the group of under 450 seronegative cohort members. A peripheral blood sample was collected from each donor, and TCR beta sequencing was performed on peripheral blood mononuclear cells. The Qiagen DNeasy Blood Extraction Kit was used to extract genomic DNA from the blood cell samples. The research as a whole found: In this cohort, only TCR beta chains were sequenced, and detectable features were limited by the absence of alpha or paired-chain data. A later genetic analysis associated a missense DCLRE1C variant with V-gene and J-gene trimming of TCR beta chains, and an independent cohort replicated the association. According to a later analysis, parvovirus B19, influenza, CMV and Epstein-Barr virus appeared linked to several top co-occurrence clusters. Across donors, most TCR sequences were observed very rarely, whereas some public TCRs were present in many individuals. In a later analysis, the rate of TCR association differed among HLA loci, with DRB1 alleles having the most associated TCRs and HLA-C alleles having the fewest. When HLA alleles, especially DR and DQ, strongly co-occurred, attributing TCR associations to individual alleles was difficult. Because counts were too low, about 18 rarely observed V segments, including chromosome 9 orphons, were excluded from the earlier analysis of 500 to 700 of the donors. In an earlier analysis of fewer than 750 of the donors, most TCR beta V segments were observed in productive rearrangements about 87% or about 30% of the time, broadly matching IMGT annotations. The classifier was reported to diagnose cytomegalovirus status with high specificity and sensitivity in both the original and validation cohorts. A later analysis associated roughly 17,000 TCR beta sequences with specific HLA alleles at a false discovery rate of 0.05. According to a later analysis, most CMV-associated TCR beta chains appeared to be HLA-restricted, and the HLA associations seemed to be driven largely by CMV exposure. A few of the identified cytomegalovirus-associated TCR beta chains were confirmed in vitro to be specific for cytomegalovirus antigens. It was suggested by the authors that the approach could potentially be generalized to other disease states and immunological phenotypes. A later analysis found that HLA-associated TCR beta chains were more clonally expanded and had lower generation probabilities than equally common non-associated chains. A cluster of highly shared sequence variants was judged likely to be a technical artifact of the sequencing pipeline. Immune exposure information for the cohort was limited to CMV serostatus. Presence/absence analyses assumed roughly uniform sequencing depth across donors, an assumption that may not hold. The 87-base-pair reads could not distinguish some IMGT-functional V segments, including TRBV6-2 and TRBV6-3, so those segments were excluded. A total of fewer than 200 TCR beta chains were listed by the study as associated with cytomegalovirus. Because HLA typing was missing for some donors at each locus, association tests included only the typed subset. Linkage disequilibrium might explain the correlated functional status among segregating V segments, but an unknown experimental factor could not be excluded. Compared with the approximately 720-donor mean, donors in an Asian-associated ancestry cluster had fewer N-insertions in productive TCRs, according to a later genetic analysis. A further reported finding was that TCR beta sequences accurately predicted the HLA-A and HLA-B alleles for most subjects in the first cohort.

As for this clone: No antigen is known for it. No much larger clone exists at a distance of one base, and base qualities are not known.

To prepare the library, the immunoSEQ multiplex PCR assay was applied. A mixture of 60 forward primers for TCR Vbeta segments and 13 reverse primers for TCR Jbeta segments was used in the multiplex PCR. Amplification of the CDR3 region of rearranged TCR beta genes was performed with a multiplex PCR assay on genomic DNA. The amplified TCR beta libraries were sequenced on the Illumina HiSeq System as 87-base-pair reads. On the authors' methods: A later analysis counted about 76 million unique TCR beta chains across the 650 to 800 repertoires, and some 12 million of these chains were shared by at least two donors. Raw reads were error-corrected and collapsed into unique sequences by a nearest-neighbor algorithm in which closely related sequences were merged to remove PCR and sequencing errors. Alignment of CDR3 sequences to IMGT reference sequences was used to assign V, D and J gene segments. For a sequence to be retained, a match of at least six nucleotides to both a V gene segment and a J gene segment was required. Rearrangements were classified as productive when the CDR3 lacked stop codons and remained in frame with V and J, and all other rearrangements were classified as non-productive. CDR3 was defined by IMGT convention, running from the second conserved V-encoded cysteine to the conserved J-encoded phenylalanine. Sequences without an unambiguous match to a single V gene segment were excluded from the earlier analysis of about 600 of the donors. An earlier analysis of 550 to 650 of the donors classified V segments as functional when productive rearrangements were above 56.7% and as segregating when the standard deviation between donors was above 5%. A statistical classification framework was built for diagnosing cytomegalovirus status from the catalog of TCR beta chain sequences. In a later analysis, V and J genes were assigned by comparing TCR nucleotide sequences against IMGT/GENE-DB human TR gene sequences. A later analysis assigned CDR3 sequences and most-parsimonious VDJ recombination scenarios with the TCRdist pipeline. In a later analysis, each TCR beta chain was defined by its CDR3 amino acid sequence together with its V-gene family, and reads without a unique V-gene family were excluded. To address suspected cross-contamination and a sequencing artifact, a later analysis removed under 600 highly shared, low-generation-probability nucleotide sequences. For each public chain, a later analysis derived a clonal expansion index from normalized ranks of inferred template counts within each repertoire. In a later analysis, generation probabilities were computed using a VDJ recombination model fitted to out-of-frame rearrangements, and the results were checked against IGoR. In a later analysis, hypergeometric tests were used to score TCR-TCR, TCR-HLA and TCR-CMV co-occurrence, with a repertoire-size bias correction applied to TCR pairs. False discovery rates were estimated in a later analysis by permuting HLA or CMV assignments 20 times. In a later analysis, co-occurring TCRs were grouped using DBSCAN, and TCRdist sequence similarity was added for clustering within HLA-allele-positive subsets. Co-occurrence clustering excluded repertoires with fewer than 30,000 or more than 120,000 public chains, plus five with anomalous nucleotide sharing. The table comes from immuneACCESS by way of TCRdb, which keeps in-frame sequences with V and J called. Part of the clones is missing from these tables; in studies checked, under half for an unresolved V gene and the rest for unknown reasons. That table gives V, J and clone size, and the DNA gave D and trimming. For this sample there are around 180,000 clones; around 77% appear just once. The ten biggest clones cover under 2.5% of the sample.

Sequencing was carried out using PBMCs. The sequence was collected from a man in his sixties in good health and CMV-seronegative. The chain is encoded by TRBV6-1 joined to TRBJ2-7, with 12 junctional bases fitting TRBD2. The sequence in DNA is TGTGCCAGCAGTGAAATCTTGCTAGCGGGAGGGAGCTCCTACGAGCAGTACTTC. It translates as CASSEILLAGGSSYEQYF.